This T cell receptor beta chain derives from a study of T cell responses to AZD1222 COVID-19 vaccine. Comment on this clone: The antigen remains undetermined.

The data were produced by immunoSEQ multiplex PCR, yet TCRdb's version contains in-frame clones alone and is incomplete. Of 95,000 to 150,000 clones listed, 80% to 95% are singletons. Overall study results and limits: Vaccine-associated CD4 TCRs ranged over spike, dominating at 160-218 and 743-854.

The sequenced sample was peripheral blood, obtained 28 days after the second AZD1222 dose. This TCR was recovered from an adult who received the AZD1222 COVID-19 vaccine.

The CDR3 sequence: CASSLSSKDTQYF. CDR3 DNA: TGTGCCAGCAGCTTATCAAGTAAAGATACGCAGTATTTT. This chain uses TRBV7-8 with TRBJ2-3, with D uncertain. CDR3 length: 13 residues. The germline V and J ends were trimmed by 2 bases and 5 bases, with 8 bases remaining between them. Germline CDR1 is SGHVS and CDR2 is FQNEAQ. Looking up the rest from reference TRBV7-8 and TRBJ2-3 gives the full variable domain: GAGVSQSPRYKVAKRGQDVALRCDPISGHVSLFWYQQALGQGPEFLTYFQNEAQLDKSGLPSDRFFAERPEGSVSTLKIQRTQQEDSAVYLCASSLSSKDTQYFGPGTRLTVL.